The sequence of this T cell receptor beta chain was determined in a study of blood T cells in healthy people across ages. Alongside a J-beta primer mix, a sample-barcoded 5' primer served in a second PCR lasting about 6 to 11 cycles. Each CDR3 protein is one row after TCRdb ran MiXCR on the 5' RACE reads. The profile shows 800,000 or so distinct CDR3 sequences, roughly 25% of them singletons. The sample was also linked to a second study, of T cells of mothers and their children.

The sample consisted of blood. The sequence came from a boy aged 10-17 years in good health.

This CDR3 is CASRTETGTVDAVSYEQYF. Here the CDR3 DNA reads TGTGCCAGCAGAACCGAGACCGGGACAGTCGACGCCGTCTCCTACGAGCAGTACTTC. The rearrangement uses TRBV28 and TRBJ2-7; 7 bases match TRBD1. V gave up 6 bases and J gave up 0 bases; unmatched junction bases: 20. Germline assignment: CDR1 MDHEN and CDR2 SYDVKM. CDR3 size: 19 residues.